This is a list of T cell receptor beta chains from one sample in a study of cytomegalovirus exposure and HLA in healthy donors. Here immunoSEQ multiplex PCR was the method, and the copy in TCRdb shows in-frame clones only, minus some. Of 100,000 to 150,000 clones listed, roughly 90% are singletons. Source material: PBMCs. The receptors come from a young woman in good health and CMV-seronegative. Both conserved end residues are part of each CDR3. D genes are given only for firm matches. Some rows mark clone size as missing; the rest say once, few, many or name a class of expanded clone.

>TRBJ1-2|TRBV11-2|TRBD1|NA
TGTGCCAGCAGCTCCACGGACAGGCCTCAATATGGCTACACCTTC
CASSSTDRPQYGYTF
>TRBJ2-1|TRBV10-3|TRBD2|NA
TGTGCCATCAGCGGGACTAGCGGGAGGGGTAAGGATGAGCAGTTCTTC
CAISGTSGRGKDEQFF
>TRBJ2-1|TRBV9|TRBD2|NA
TGTGCCAGCAGCTTTAGCGGGAAATCCTACAATGAGCAGTTCTTC
CASSFSGKSYNEQFF
>TRBJ2-3|TRBV6-1|TRBD2|NA
TGTGCCAGCAGAACCGGACTAGTGGGGGCAGATACGCAGTATTTT
CASRTGLVGADTQYF
>TRBJ1-5|TRBV27|NA|NA
TGTGCCAGCAGTGGGGGTTTGGGGAGGACTCAGCCCCAGCATTTT
CASSGGLGRTQPQHF
>TRBJ2-7|TRBV19|TRBD2|NA
TGTGCCAGTAGTATCTCTAGCGGGAGCTCCTACGAGCAGTACTTC
CASSISSGSSYEQYF
>TRBJ1-5|TRBV10-1|NA|once
TGCGCCGGCGAGGCCGAAAGGGCGCGGGCTCAGCCCCAGCATTTT
CAGEAERARAQPQHF
>TRBJ2-5|TRBV15|TRBD2|NA
TGTGCCACCAGCGCCGGGACTAGCGGGAGTGAGACCCAGTACTTC
CATSAGTSGSETQYF
>TRBJ2-2|TRBV6-5|NA|NA
TGTGCCAGCAGTTACCACGGGGAGCTGTTTTTT
CASSYHGELFF
>TRBJ2-7|TRBV13|TRBD1|NA
TGTGCCAGCAGCTTAGAGTTGGGACAGGGAACCTACGAGCAGTACTTC
CASSLELGQGTYEQYF
>TRBJ1-5|TRBV9|NA|NA
TGTGCCAGCAGCCCGGGGAAGGCTGGCAATCAGCCCCAGCATTTT
CASSPGKAGNQPQHF
>TRBJ2-7|TRBV11-3|NA|NA
TGTGCCAGCAGCTTATCAGGGTACGAGCAGTACTTC
CASSLSGYEQYF
>TRBJ2-7|TRBV7-2|NA|NA
TGTGCCAGCAGCTTAGTCCCCAGGGAGGTCTACGAGCAGTACTTC
CASSLVPREVYEQYF
>TRBJ2-1|TRBV6-5|TRBD2|once
TGTGCCAGCAGTCCTATAGCGGGGGGCTACAATGAGCAGTTCTTC
CASSPIAGGYNEQFF
>TRBJ2-1|TRBV18|TRBD1|NA
TGTGCCAGCTCACTATCCGGGACAGGGAATGAGCAGTTCTTC
CASSLSGTGNEQFF
>TRBJ2-3|TRBV13|NA|NA
TGTGCCAGCAGCCTCCCCGGAGAGGGCCCAGATACGCAGTATTTT
CASSLPGEGPDTQYF
>TRBJ2-3|TRBV9|NA|NA
TGTGCCAGCAGCAAGGGTGCTAGCGCCCTTTGGGGGGATGATACGCAGTATTTT
CASSKGASALWGDDTQYF
>TRBJ2-5|TRBV11-2|NA|NA
TGTGCCAGCAGCTTAGCGTACAGGGAGAAGTACTTC
CASSLAYREKYF
>TRBJ2-7|TRBV6-5|TRBD2|NA
TGTGCCAGCAGGTATCGGGGGGGAGGCGGCGAGCAGTACTTC
CASRYRGGGGEQYF
>TRBJ1-1|TRBV7-3|NA|NA
TGTGCCAGCAGCCGCGAGCCTAATGCTGAAGCTTTCTTT
CASSREPNAEAFF
>TRBJ2-1|TRBV27|NA|NA
TGTGCCAGCAGTTTGGGGGACTCCCCGATCGGTGAGCAGTTCTTC
CASSLGDSPIGEQFF
>TRBJ2-1|TRBV30|NA|NA
TGTGCCTGGGGGCTCGTCGGTTCCTACAATGAGCAGTTCTTC
CAWGLVGSYNEQFF